The 15 T cell receptor beta chains below come from one sample, sequenced in a study of blood T cell repertoires in COVID-19. TCRdb's copy holds only in-frame clones and misses some; the assay was immunoSEQ multiplex PCR. The sample lists 43,000 or so clones; 90% to 95% were seen once. Sequenced sample: peripheral blood. The receptors here all came from a human donor in a cohort sampled during active COVID-19.

The CDR3 here is CASSFRRLATYNEQFF. The CDR3 DNA is TGTGCCAGCAGCTTTCGTCGACTAGCAACTTACAATGAGCAGTTCTTC. V and J are TRBV5-4 and TRBJ2-1; TRBD2 aligns across 7 bases. Germline-derived CDR1 and CDR2 are SGHNT and YYREEE (reference sequence). The CDR3 is made up of 16 amino acids. Germline trimming cut 2 bases from V and 4 bases from J; bases unmatched to any gene: 9.

This clone was observed a few times. This chain connects TRBV6-6 to TRBJ1-1, with no clear D. V was clipped by 2 bases and J by 1 base, with 11 bases between them. The CDR3 has 15 residues. The germline V gene encodes CDR1 MNHNY and CDR2 SVGAGI (reference sequence). The CDR3 nucleotides are TGTGCCAGCAGTTACCAGAGAGGGCAGAACACTGAAGCTTTCTTT. It codes for CASSYQRGQNTEAFF.

V is TRBV7-2 and J is TRBJ2-3, with D possibly being TRBD2 (5 bases). The CDR3 is 16 residues long. V lost 5 bases and J 5 bases, leaving 20 bases between the germline ends. Looked up from germline, CDR1 is SGHTA and CDR2 is FQGNSA. The CDR3 region has the DNA TGTGCCAGCAGCCCAAGACTCATGGGAGTGGAAGATACGCAGTATTTT. Translated: CASSPRLMGVEDTQYF. The whole variable domain, filled in from reference TRBV7-2 and TRBJ2-3, reads GAGVSQSPSNKVTEKGKDVELRCDPISGHTALYWYRQSLGQGLEFLIYFQGNSAPDKSGLPSDRFSAERTGGSVSTLTIQRTQQEDSAVYLCASSPRLMGVEDTQYFGPGTRLTVL.

The V call is TRBV5-1, the J call TRBJ1-1; no reliable D call. Trimming took off 4 bases at V and 0 bases at J, with 7 bases between the two ends. CDR1 SGHRS and CDR2 YFSETQ come from the germline V gene. The CDR3 totals 13 residues. The DNA of the CDR3 is TGCGCCAGCAGCGGCAATATGAACACTGAAGCTTTCTTT. This gives the protein CASSGNMNTEAFF.

This sequence joins TRBV5-6 and TRBJ1-5; perhaps TRBD1 as D (6 bases). Germline values: CDR1 SGHDT, CDR2 YYEEEE. V dropped 0 bases and J dropped 4 bases, with 11 bases sitting between them. The CDR3 is 15 residues long. The CDR3 sequence: CASSLGGRGNQPQHF. As DNA, the CDR3 is TGTGCCAGCAGCTTGGGGGGCAGGGGTAATCAGCCCCAGCATTTT.

The V call is TRBV9, the J call TRBJ2-3; 7 bases are a match to TRBD1. From germline, CDR1 is SGDLS and CDR2 YYNGEE. V lost 2 bases to trimming and J lost 2 bases; unmatched junction nucleotides: 8. This CDR3 spans 16 amino acids. CDR3 bases: TGTGCCAGCAGCGTGGGAGACAGGGTGCCCACAGATACGCAGTATTTT. Its protein product is CASSVGDRVPTDTQYF. The full variable domain, with the rest looked up from reference TRBV9 and TRBJ2-3, is DSGVTQTPKHLITATGQRVTLRCSPRSGDLSVYWYQQSLDQGLQFLIQYYNGEERAKGNILERFSAQQFPDLHSELNLSSLELGDSALYFCASSVGDRVPTDTQYFGPGTRLTVL.

The J gene is TRBJ1-1, the V gene TRBV18; no reliable D call. The CDR3 has 11 amino acids. Trimming left V 3 bases short and J 4 bases short, with 3 bases between. Germline V gives CDR1 KGHSH, CDR2 LQKENI. The DNA of the CDR3 is TGTGCCAGCTCACCCAGCACTGAAGCTTTCTTT. The encoded protein is CASSPSTEAFF.

This clone was seen just once. The rearrangement uses TRBV10-3 and TRBJ2-1; the match to TRBD1 covers 9 bases. Unmatched junction bases numbered 7, after V lost 3 bases and J lost 16 bases. Germline CDR1 reads ENHRY; CDR2 reads SYGVKD. The CDR3 spans 12 residues. The CDR3, as DNA: TGTGCCATCAGTGATTCCTGGGACAGGGCTTTCTTC. It specifies CAISDSWDRAFF.

This clone was seen just once. This sequence joins TRBV5-4 and TRBJ2-2, with 7 bases that match TRBD1. Germline CDR1 SGHNT, CDR2 YYREEE (reference sequence). The CDR3 runs to 14 residues. The ends lost 4 bases at V and 5 bases at J; junction bases unmatched: 5. The CDR3, as DNA: TGTGCCAGCAGCCCACCGGGACAGACCGGGGAGCTGTTTTTT. It specifies CASSPPGQTGELFF. Filled out from reference TRBV5-4 and TRBJ2-2, the complete variable domain reads ETGVTQSPTHLIKTRGQQVTLRCSSQSGHNTVSWYQQALGQGPQFIFQYYREEENGRGNFPPRFSGLQFPNYSSELNVNALELDDSALYLCASSPPGQTGELFFGEGSRLTVL.

This chain joins TRBV11-2 and TRBJ2-1; TRBD1 aligns across 9 bases. After removal of 1 base from V and 8 bases from J, the junction contained 9 bases not matched to a gene. Germline CDR1 SGHAT, CDR2 FQNNGV. CDR3 length: 16 amino acids. The DNA for the CDR3 is TGTGCCAGCAGCTTAGGTTCGACAGGGGGTATGGATGAGCAGTTCTTC. Its translation is CASSLGSTGGMDEQFF.

The chain has TRBV14 and TRBJ2-1, with TRBD2 matching 12 bases. The V gene end was trimmed by 4 bases and the J gene end by 9 bases; junction bases not matched to a gene: 7. The CDR3 loop spans 15 amino acids. The germline V gene has CDR1 SGHDN and CDR2 FVKESK. The CDR3 is CASSRELAGGSEQFF. The CDR3 nucleotides are TGTGCCAGCAGCCGAGAACTAGCGGGAGGTTCTGAGCAGTTCTTC. Full variable domain (missing parts from reference TRBV14 and TRBJ2-1): EAGVTQFPSHSVIEKGQTVTLRCDPISGHDNLYWYRRVMGKEIKFLLHFVKESKQDESGMPNNRFLAERTGGTYSTLKVQPAELEDSGVYFCASSRELAGGSEQFFGPGTRLTVL.

The chain recombines TRBV7-9 with TRBJ2-2; D is possibly TRBD1 (7 bases). V lost 5 bases and J 0 bases, leaving 19 bases between the germline ends. Germline assignment: CDR1 SEHNR and CDR2 FQNEAQ (reference sequence). The CDR3 sequence is 18 residues long. This chain's CDR3 is CASSAGNQGGPNTGELFF. The CDR3 region has the DNA TGTGCCAGCAGCGCCGGGAATCAGGGGGGCCCGAACACCGGGGAGCTGTTTTTT.

The rearrangement uses TRBV2 and TRBJ1-1, with a tentative D call TRBD1 (5 bases). This CDR3 comprises 14 residues. Trimming took off 6 bases at V and 6 bases at J, with 17 bases between the two ends. The germline V gene encodes CDR1 SNHLY and CDR2 FYNNEI. The CDR3 nucleotides are TGTGCCAGCAGGCCGAGCCAGGGATCTGCTGAAGCTTTCTTT. Amino acid sequence: CASRPSQGSAEAFF.

The count of this clone is one. The rearrangement uses TRBV7-7 and TRBJ2-2; a possible D gene is TRBD1 (5 bases). The ends were cut back, 5 bases at V and 6 bases at J, with 16 bases in the middle. The CDR3 consists of 15 residues. The germline CDR1 and CDR2 sequences are SSHAT and FNYEAQ (reference sequence). CDR3 in DNA: TGTGCCAGCAGCCTTGGCCAGGGTGGGTCCGGGGAGCTGTTTTTT. This translates into CASSLGQGGSGELFF.

J is TRBJ2-2 and V is TRBV7-2, with 15 bases matching TRBD2. The CDR3 sequence is 18 residues long. The V gene's germline CDR1 is SGHTA and CDR2 FQGNSA. The J segment lost 4 bases and the V segment lost 4 bases, leaving 7 bases of the junction unmatched. CDR3 in DNA: TGTGCCAGCAGCTACGGACTAGCGGGGGGGCGCAGCACCGGGGAGCTGTTTTTT. Translation gives CASSYGLAGGRSTGELFF.